This T cell receptor beta chain derives from a study of cytomegalovirus exposure and HLA in healthy donors. Looking at the study overall: Ancestry clustering placed about 80% of several hundred genotyped donors in the Caucasian-associated cluster.

Study findings and constraints: A few CMV-associated chains were confirmed in vitro to be specific for CMV antigens.

The PCR was carried out with 60 Vbeta primers and 13 Jbeta primers. Profiled with immunoSEQ multiplex PCR; TCRdb holds only in-frame clones, not every one. The sample carries about 150,000 clones, 60% to 80% recorded once. Donors showed nominal health when sampled, although they likely had unrecorded immune exposures. Germline V gene lookup returns CDR1 LNHDA and CDR2 SQIVND (reference sequence). V lost 2 bases and J lost 0; bases outside the gene matches: 3. There are 15 residues in the CDR3. Concerning this clone: Its antigen is as yet unknown.

This chain uses TRBV19 with TRBJ1-2; TRBD1 aligns across 7 bases. This receptor was taken from a man aged 18 to 35 in good health and CMV-seropositive. Specimen: PBMCs. The CDR3 sequence is CASSIRDRANYGYTF. CDR3 DNA sequence: TGTGCCAGTAGTATAAGAGACAGGGCTAACTATGGCTACACCTTC.